The 8 T cell receptor beta chains given below trace back to one sample, sequenced in a study of T cells in Graves' hyperthyroidism and ophthalmopathy. Amplified TCR beta CDR3 regions came from RNA transcripts. First-round RT-PCR with HTBI primers amplified the TCR CDR3 region. TCRdb reprocessed the multiplex PCR reads via MiXCR and lists one record per CDR3 protein. The profile covers roughly 840,000 distinct CDR3 sequences, with approximately 40% appearing a single time and approximately 10% taken by the ten largest. The source material was blood. These TCRs come from a man between 18 and 29 years old with Graves' hyperthyroidism.

This clonotype has only a few counts. A junction boundary mismatches the germline segment, possibly from a read error. The chain recombines TRBV4-1 with TRBJ2-5; 7 bases are shared with TRBD2. The CDR3 has 14 amino acids. Per germline, CDR1 MGHRA and CDR2 YSYEKL. The DNA of the CDR3 is TGTGCCAGCAGCCACCTAGGGGAGGGAGAGACCCAGTACTTC. Its translation is CASSHLGEGETQYF.

On this clonotype: A much larger clone is a single base away; this may be a read error. The chain joins TRBV7-9 to TRBJ1-2; TRBD1 matches 8 bases. CDR3 length: 14 amino acids. With V trimmed by 1 base and J by 8 bases, 6 bases remained unmatched. Germline CDR1 reads SEHNR; CDR2 reads FQNEAQ (reference sequence). The CDR3 region has the DNA TGTGCCAGCAGCTTAGATGGGGCAGGGGGCGGCTACACCTTC. Encoded protein: CASSLDGAGGGYTF.

The J gene is TRBJ2-3, the V gene TRBV20-1; 11 nucleotides agree with TRBD2. J lost 2 bases, V lost 1 base, and 5 bases had no gene match. CDR3 length: 16 amino acids. Germline V lookup: CDR1 DFQATT, CDR2 SNEGSKA (reference sequence). CDR3 bases: TGCAGTGCTAGAGCCACTAGCGGGGGATTCACAGATACGCAGTATTTT. Translating gives CSARATSGGFTDTQYF.

This clonotype was recorded at least ten times. This sequence joins TRBV10-1 and TRBJ1-6; the D gene is possibly TRBD1 (5 bases). The CDR3 extends over 13 amino acids. Looked up from germline, CDR1 is WNHNN and CDR2 is SYGVQD (reference sequence). Deletions cut 4 bases from V and 9 bases from J, with 10 bases between. CDR3 DNA: TGCGCCAGCAGTGCTGGGGGAGCTTCACCCCTCCACTTT. Protein: CASSAGGASPLHF.

This clonotype was detected ten times or more. The chain couples TRBV11-2 to TRBJ1-2, with TRBD1 as a possible D gene (5 bases). This CDR3 spans 14 amino acids. Germline-derived CDR1 and CDR2 are SGHAT and FQNNGV. Trimming left V 2 bases short and J 4 bases short, with 11 bases between. CDR3 sequence reads: CASSLTPTVYGYTF. DNA for the CDR3: TGTGCCAGCAGCTTAACCCCGACAGTCTATGGCTACACCTTC.

This clonotype was observed a handful of times. A much larger clonotype is one base distant, so this may be a read error. This rearrangement joins TRBV10-3 to TRBJ1-5; 8 bases align to TRBD1. CDR1 is ENHRY, CDR2 SYGVKD, per germline. The CDR3 totals 15 residues. V shed 6 bases and J 0 bases; nucleotides not matched to a gene: 4. The CDR3 loop reads CAISEGTGSNQPQHF. The CDR3 DNA is TGTGCCATCAGCGAAGGGACAGGTAGCAATCAGCCCCAGCATTTT.

V gene TRBV2 combines with J gene TRBJ1-5, with D tentatively TRBD1 (5 bases). V was clipped by 5 bases and J by 12 bases, with 17 bases between them. In germline, CDR1 is SNHLY, CDR2 FYNNEI. CDR3 length equals 13 residues. The CDR3 sequence is CASSSEREGLQHF. Here the CDR3 DNA reads TGTGCCAGCAGTTCGGAGCGGGAGGGGCTCCAGCATTTT.

This clonotype showed up just a few times. The CDR3 loop reads CASTTPDRENYGYTF. CDR3 sequence (DNA): TGTGCCAGTACTACCCCCGACAGGGAAAACTATGGCTACACCTTC. The chain employs TRBV19 and TRBJ1-2; 7 bases map to TRBD1. CDR1 and CDR2 from the germline V gene are LNHDA and SQIVND (reference sequence). The CDR3 is 15 amino acids. The V gene end was trimmed by 7 bases and the J gene end by 2 bases; junction bases not matched to a gene: 10.